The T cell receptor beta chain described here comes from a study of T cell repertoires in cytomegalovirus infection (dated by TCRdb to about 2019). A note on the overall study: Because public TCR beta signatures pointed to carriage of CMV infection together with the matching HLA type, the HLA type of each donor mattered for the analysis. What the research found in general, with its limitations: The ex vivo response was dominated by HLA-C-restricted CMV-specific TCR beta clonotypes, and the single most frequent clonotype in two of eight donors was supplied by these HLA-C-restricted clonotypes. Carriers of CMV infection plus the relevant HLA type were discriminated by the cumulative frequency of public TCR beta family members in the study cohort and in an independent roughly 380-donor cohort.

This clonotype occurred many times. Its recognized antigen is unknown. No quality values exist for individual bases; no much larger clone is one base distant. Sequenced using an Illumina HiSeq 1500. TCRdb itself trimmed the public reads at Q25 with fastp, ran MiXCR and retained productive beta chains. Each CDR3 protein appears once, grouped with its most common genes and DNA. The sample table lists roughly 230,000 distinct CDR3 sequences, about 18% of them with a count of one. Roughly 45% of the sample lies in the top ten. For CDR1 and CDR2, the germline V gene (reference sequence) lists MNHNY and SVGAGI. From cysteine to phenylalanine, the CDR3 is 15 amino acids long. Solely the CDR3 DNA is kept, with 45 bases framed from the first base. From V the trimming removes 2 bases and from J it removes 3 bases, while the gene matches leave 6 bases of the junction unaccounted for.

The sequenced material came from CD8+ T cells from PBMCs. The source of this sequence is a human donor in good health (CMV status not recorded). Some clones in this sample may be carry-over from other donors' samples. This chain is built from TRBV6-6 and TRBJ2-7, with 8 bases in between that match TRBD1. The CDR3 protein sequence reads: CASSYGQGLLYEQYF. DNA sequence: TGTGCCAGCAGTTACGGACAGGGCCTCCTCTACGAGCAGTACTTC.